These T cell receptor beta chains were read from a single sample in a study of T cell responses to AZD1222 COVID-19 vaccine. TCRdb's table, derived via immunoSEQ multiplex PCR, lists solely in-frame clones and lacks some. Of some 120,000 clones in the sample, approximately 85% were seen once. Source: peripheral blood, taken on day 0 of AZD1222 vaccination. These receptor sequences come from an adult in good health. The CDR3 runs from the conserved cysteine through the conserved F or W. D genes are given only for firm matches. Rows give clone size only sometimes, using once, few, many, or a class for an expanded clone.

size,V,J,D,DNA,CDR3
.,TRBV11-3,TRBJ2-2,.,TGTGCCAGCAGCTATAGCTACACCGGGGAGCTGTTTTTT,CASSYSYTGELFF
.,TRBV6-5,TRBJ1-4,.,TGTGCCAGCAGTTCCGGGGATCTTCGGGAAAAACTGTTTTTT,CASSSGDLREKLFF
.,TRBV27,TRBJ2-1,.,TGTGCCAGCGCCCCCGGACGGAGGTACAATGAGCAGTTCTTC,CASAPGRRYNEQFF
.,TRBV6-4,TRBJ2-5,TRBD1,TGTGCCAGCAGCAGGGACAGGGACGAGACCCAGTACTTC,CASSRDRDETQYF
.,TRBV9,TRBJ2-3,.,TGTGCCAGCAGCGTAGAGGGTACAGATACGCAGTATTTT,CASSVEGTDTQYF
.,TRBV11-3,TRBJ1-1,.,TGTGCCAGCAGCTTCCTACGGTTCACTGAAGCTTTCTTT,CASSFLRFTEAFF
.,TRBV2,TRBJ2-2,TRBD2,TGTGCCAGCAGTGATTCGGGGGGTCCTTACACCGGGGAGCTGTTTTTT,CASSDSGGPYTGELFF
few,TRBV5-4,TRBJ1-1,.,TGTGCCAGCAGCCTGGACGAATTCGGGGAGAACACTGAAGCTTTCTTT,CASSLDEFGENTEAFF
.,TRBV6-5,TRBJ1-2,.,TGTGCCAGCAGTTGGGCAACGGCTTTGTGGGGCTACACCTTC,CASSWATALWGYTF
.,TRBV9,TRBJ1-2,.,TGTGCCAGCAGCGTAGCCCGAGGGGGCTATGGCTACACCTTC,CASSVARGGYGYTF
.,TRBV2,TRBJ1-4,.,TGTGCCAGCAGGAGAGTCGAGGATGAAAAACTGTTTTTT,CASRRVEDEKLFF
.,TRBV19,TRBJ1-5,.,TGTGCCAGTATCAGTACGGGGGGCCCCACGGGACACAGCAATCAGCCCCAGCATTTT,CASISTGGPTGHSNQPQHF
.,TRBV11-2,TRBJ1-5,.,TGTGCCAGCAGCTTAACGAGCCGTTACAATCAGCCCCAGCATTTT,CASSLTSRYNQPQHF
.,TRBV9,TRBJ2-7,TRBD1,TGTGCCAGCAGCCTTAGACAGGGGTCACCCTACGAGCAGTACTTC,CASSLRQGSPYEQYF
few,TRBV5-1,TRBJ2-3,.,TGCGCCAGCAGCTTGGGGGGCACAGATACGCAGTATTTT,CASSLGGTDTQYF
.,TRBV5-1,TRBJ1-1,.,TGCGCCAGCAGCTTGGGTGGGACATCGAACACTGAAGCTTTCTTT,CASSLGGTSNTEAFF
.,TRBV7-3,TRBJ1-1,.,TGTGCCAGCAGCTTTGGCGGGGGCGGCACTGAAGCTTTCTTT,CASSFGGGGTEAFF
.,TRBV5-1,TRBJ2-7,TRBD2,TGCGCCAGCAGCTTGGTAGGGGCGGGAGGGACCGAGCAGTACTTC,CASSLVGAGGTEQYF
.,TRBV30,TRBJ2-2,.,TGTGCCTGGAATCGGGGGCAGATCACCGGGGAGCTGTTTTTT,CAWNRGQITGELFF
once,TRBV7-2,TRBJ1-1,TRBD1,TGTGCCAGCAGCTTTACCGGGACAGCAAACACTGAAGCTTTCTTT,CASSFTGTANTEAFF
.,TRBV24-1,TRBJ2-1,TRBD2,TGTGCCACCCGAGTAACGGGACTAGCGGGAGCGCAGTGCTCCTACAATGAGCAGTTCTTC,CATRVTGLAGAQCSYNEQFF
once,TRBV6-2/TRBV6-3,TRBJ2-7,TRBD1,TGTGCCAGCAGTTACTCCGATCGGGACAGCCCCTACGAGCAGTACTTC,CASSYSDRDSPYEQYF
few,TRBV11-3,TRBJ2-7,TRBD2,TGTGCCAGCAGCTTAATAGCGGGTTATGGTGAGCAGTACTTC,CASSLIAGYGEQYF
.,TRBV11-2,TRBJ1-1,.,TGTGCCAGCAGCTTAGATTGGGCAGCGATGAACACTGAAGCTTTCTTT,CASSLDWAAMNTEAFF
.,TRBV24-1,TRBJ1-5,.,TGTGCCACCAGCAAGGGGGGCAGTCAGCCCCAGCATTTT,CATSKGGSQPQHF
.,TRBV18,TRBJ2-2,.,TGTGCCAGCTCGTACGGGGGAGCGCGCTACACCGGGGAGCTGTTTTTT,CASSYGGARYTGELFF
.,TRBV2,TRBJ1-2,.,TGTGCCAGCAGTGAAGCGGGTGAGGGCTACACCTTC,CASSEAGEGYTF